The 23 T cell receptor beta chains reported below all come from one sample, sequenced in a study of T-cell reconstitution after alpha-beta-depleted transplantation in children. The TCRbeta library incorporated unique molecular identifiers. TCRdb re-called the PCR reads with MiXCR, one entry per CDR3 protein. In the table there are 530,000 or so distinct CDR3 sequences, 25% to 30% of which are singletons. The input for sequencing was PBMCs, taken before TCRalphabeta/CD19-depleted stem cell transplant. These receptors originate from a boy under three years old with Wiskott-Aldrich syndrome, due to receive a stem cell transplant.

This clonotype was recorded a few times. V usage is TRBV20-1 and J usage is TRBJ2-1; TRBD2 matches at 11 bases. After removal of 3 bases from V and 4 bases from J, the junction contained 5 bases not matched to a gene. The CDR3 has 15 residues. Germline assignment: CDR1 DFQATT and CDR2 SNEGSKA (reference sequence). The CDR3: CSASKTSGTYNEQFF. CDR3 bases: TGCAGTGCTAGCAAGACTAGCGGGACATACAATGAGCAGTTCTTC.

This clonotype was seen a few times. The chain employs TRBV18 and TRBJ2-7, with no clear D. The CDR3 totals 15 residues. Trimming pared 0 bases from V and 3 bases from J, leaving 12 bases between. Per the germline V gene, CDR1 is KGHSH and CDR2 is LQKENI. The CDR3 DNA reads as TGTGCCAGCTCACCACCGAATCTTTCCGGCTACGAGCAGTACTTC. It yields the protein CASSPPNLSGYEQYF. Filled out from reference TRBV18 and TRBJ2-7, the complete variable domain reads NAGVMQNPRHLVRRRGQEARLRCSPMKGHSHVYWYRQLPEEGLKFMVYLQKENIIDESGMPKERFSAEFPKEGPSILRIQQVVRGDSAAYFCASSPPNLSGYEQYFGPGTRLTVT.

This clonotype was picked up a small number of times. The rearrangement links TRBV3-1 to TRBJ2-3; TRBD1 or TRBD2 may be the D gene (7 bases each). With 4 bases removed from V and 10 bases from J, the gap between germline ends came to 15 bases. Germline CDR1 is LGHDT and CDR2 is YNNKEL (reference sequence). The CDR3 totals 13 residues. In DNA, the CDR3 is TGTGCCAGCAGCCCCCAGGGGGGGGGAGCGCAGTATTTT. Translated: CASSPQGGGAQYF.

This clonotype was detected a few times. The CDR3 sequence: CSVEWDSYNEQFF. The CDR3 DNA reads as TGCAGCGTTGAATGGGACTCCTACAATGAGCAGTTCTTC. The gene calls are TRBV29-1 and TRBJ2-1; the D is unclear. This CDR3 spans 13 amino acids. With 2 bases removed from V and 0 bases from J, the gap between germline ends came to 5 bases. In germline, CDR1 is SQVTM, CDR2 ANQGSEA.

The gene calls are TRBV20-1 and TRBJ2-1; TRBD2 agrees at 12 bases. The CDR3 consists of 14 residues. V lost 4 bases, J lost 6 bases, and 4 bases stayed unmatched. Per germline, CDR1 DFQATT and CDR2 SNEGSKA (reference sequence). DNA for the CDR3: TGCAGTGCTATGGGACTAGCGGGTGGCAATGAGCAGTTCTTC. This sequence encodes CSAMGLAGGNEQFF.

V gene TRBV5-1 combines with J gene TRBJ2-3, with no clear D. The length of the CDR3 is 15 residues. The V gene lost 0 bases and the J gene lost 5 bases, with 13 bases spanning the gap. CDR1 is SGHRS and CDR2 is YFSETQ in the germline V gene. The CDR3 protein is CASSLVRAYGDTQYF. CDR3 bases: TGCGCCAGCAGCTTGGTTCGGGCTTACGGAGATACGCAGTATTTT.

The chain has TRBV4-1 and TRBJ2-4; 8 nucleotides match TRBD1. After removal of 4 bases from V and 4 bases from J, the junction contained 15 bases not matched to a gene. There are 18 residues in the CDR3. The germline CDR1 and CDR2 sequences are MGHRA and YSYEKL. The CDR3 spells CASSRALAGGESKNIQYF. CDR3 in DNA: TGCGCCAGCAGCCGCGCCCTGGCAGGGGGCGAAAGTAAAAACATTCAGTACTTC.

This clonotype was detected only a few times. The J gene is TRBJ2-3, the V gene TRBV29-1; 7 nucleotides line up with TRBD2. Germline loops: CDR1 SQVTM, CDR2 ANQGSEA. V trimming: 2 bases; J trimming: 5 bases; junction bases outside the gene matches: 10. CDR3 length: 15 residues. The CDR3 region is CSVERSAGVVDTQYF. The CDR3 DNA follows: TGCAGCGTTGAAAGGTCGGCGGGAGTGGTAGATACGCAGTATTTT.

The sample holds one count of this clonotype. The chain is built from TRBV7-6 and TRBJ2-7; possible D gene TRBD1, 5 bases. CDR3 length equals 14 residues. V shed 1 base and J shed 3 bases, with 10 bases lying between them. CDR1 is SGHVS and CDR2 is FNYEAQ in the germline V gene. The CDR3 bases are TGTGCCAGCAGCTTAGAAGGGGCGATCTACGAGCAGTACTTC. Protein: CASSLEGAIYEQYF.

This clonotype was observed a handful of times. The rearrangement uses TRBV20-1 and TRBJ1-2; 7 bases are shared with TRBD1. The V and J ends lost 6 bases and 0 bases, in that order; junction bases with no gene match: 1. The CDR3 covers 12 residues. Germline V lookup: CDR1 DFQATT, CDR2 SNEGSKA (reference sequence). CDR3 sequence: CSAGQANYGYTF. CDR3 nucleotide sequence: TGCAGTGCCGGACAGGCTAACTATGGCTACACCTTC.

A single count supports this clonotype. This sequence joins TRBV10-3 and TRBJ2-5; 10 nucleotides align to TRBD1. The V segment lost 4 bases and the J segment 7 bases; nucleotides outside the gene matches: 18. Germline loops: CDR1 ENHRY, CDR2 SYGVKD. The CDR3 sequence is 18 residues long. In DNA form, the CDR3 reads TGTGCCATCAGTGGAGCCCCACTGGACAGGGGGATTTGGAGGACCCAGTACTTC. It yields the protein CAISGAPLDRGIWRTQYF.

The chain carries TRBV20-1 and TRBJ2-6; 8 bases align to TRBD1. The V segment lost 2 bases and the J segment 3 bases; nucleotides outside the gene matches: 12. The CDR3 is 18 residues long. The germline V gene has CDR1 DFQATT and CDR2 SNEGSKA (reference sequence). The CDR3 DNA is TGCAGTGCTAGAAATTCAGGGGGCGAAGAGCGTGGGGCCAACGTCCTGACTTTC. Translating gives CSARNSGGEERGANVLTF.

The J gene is TRBJ2-7, the V gene TRBV5-1; D ambiguous. V lost 5 bases and J 6 bases, leaving 12 bases between the germline ends. The CDR3 sequence is 12 residues long. Germline CDR1 reads SGHRS; CDR2 reads YFSETQ. CDR3 coding DNA: TGCGCCAGCAGGGACCCCTGGGGCGAGCAGTACTTC. It is translated as CASRDPWGEQYF.

This clonotype was found a few times. This sequence joins TRBV27 and TRBJ2-1; TRBD2 aligns across 10 bases. V shed 2 bases, J shed 8 bases, and the junction held 6 bases outside the gene matches. The CDR3 contains 15 residues. The germline V gene encodes CDR1 MNHEY and CDR2 SMNVEV (reference sequence). The CDR3 loop reads CASSLALAGVDEQFF. Here the CDR3 DNA reads TGTGCCAGCAGTTTAGCGCTAGCGGGAGTCGATGAGCAGTTCTTC.

This clonotype occurred a few times. The chain links TRBV29-1 to TRBJ1-1, with D tentatively TRBD1 (5 bases). Trimming left V 3 bases short and J 3 bases short, with 11 bases between. Germline assignment: CDR1 SQVTM and CDR2 ANQGSEA. The CDR3 is made up of 13 amino acids. The CDR3 nucleotides read TGCAGCGTTGAGAGGGGCCGGGACACTGAAGCTTTCTTT. Translating it yields CSVERGRDTEAFF.

This chain connects TRBV2 to TRBJ2-2; D is possibly TRBD2 (5 bases). Germline V lookup: CDR1 SNHLY, CDR2 FYNNEI. The ends were cut back, 4 bases at V and 5 bases at J, with 14 bases in the middle. The CDR3 has 15 residues. CDR3 sequence (DNA): TGTGCCAGCAGTGGTCCAAACCCGGGGACCGGGGAGCTGTTTTTT. Translating it yields CASSGPNPGTGELFF.

This clonotype was observed at least ten times. In DNA form, the CDR3 reads TGTGCCATCAGCAGACTAGCGGGAGGGACAGATACGCAGTATTTT. Translated, it gives CAISRLAGGTDTQYF. The gene calls are TRBV10-3 and TRBJ2-3; 14 bases are shared with TRBD2. CDR1 is ENHRY, CDR2 SYGVKD, per germline. This CDR3 has 15 residues. Trimming at V came to 6 bases and at J to 3 bases, leaving 2 bases not matched to a gene.

This clonotype came up many times. The chain links TRBV7-9 to TRBJ2-3; the D is unclear. The CDR3 has 12 residues. Germline assignment: CDR1 SEHNR and CDR2 FQNEAQ (reference sequence). V was pared by 8 bases and J by 3 bases, with 9 bases between. The CDR3 region is CASSPTTDTQYF. In DNA, the CDR3 is TGTGCCAGCTCACCGACAACAGATACGCAGTATTTT. The entire variable domain, with the rest obtained from reference TRBV7-9 and TRBJ2-3, is as follows: DTGVSQNPRHKITKRGQNVTFRCDPISEHNRLYWYRQTLGQGPEFLTYFQNEAQLEKSRLLSDRFSAERPKGSFSTLEIQRTEQGDSAMYLCASSPTTDTQYFGPGTRLTVL.

This clonotype has a handful of counts. V and J are TRBV20-1 and TRBJ2-3; no reliable D call. The V gene lost 0 bases and the J gene lost 4 bases, with 5 bases spanning the gap. In germline, CDR1 is DFQATT, CDR2 SNEGSKA (reference sequence). This CDR3 region has 12 residues. The CDR3 DNA reads as TGCAGTGCTAGAGATTTGGCAGATACGCAGTATTTT. Protein: CSARDLADTQYF.

The gene calls are TRBV12-3 or TRBV12-4 and TRBJ2-1, with D perhaps assigned TRBD1 or TRBD2 (5 bases each). V was cut by 6 bases and J by 6 bases, with 21 bases left in between. This CDR3 has 16 residues. The CDR3 coding sequence is TGTGCCAGCAGGGGACCTTTTGCCAGGGATCCCAATGAGCAGTTCTTC. Translation: CASRGPFARDPNEQFF.

This chain links TRBV20-1 with TRBJ2-5, with TRBD2 identical over 9 bases. The germline CDR1 and CDR2 sequences are DFQATT and SNEGSKA (reference sequence). Unmatched junction bases numbered 7, after V lost 3 bases and J lost 2 bases. The CDR3 consists of 15 residues. The CDR3 DNA is TGCAGTGCTAGTAAGCGGGAGGAGGGACAAGAGACCCAGTACTTC. This codes for CSASKREEGQETQYF.

The chain carries TRBV6-2 or TRBV6-3 and TRBJ1-5; D perhaps matches TRBD1 (5 bases). The CDR3 spans 14 residues. The V and J ends lost 2 bases and 7 bases respectively, with 12 bases between them. Germline loops: CDR1 MNHEY, CDR2 SVGEGT. CDR3 in amino acids: CASSYGGRAQPQHF. DNA for the CDR3: TGTGCCAGCAGTTACGGGGGTAGGGCCCAGCCCCAGCATTTT.

The chain couples TRBV5-1 to TRBJ1-4, with 7 bases fitting TRBD1. CDR1 and CDR2 (germline): SGHRS, YFSETQ. This CDR3 region has 14 residues. The junction had 5 bases not matched to a gene; V was cut back by 4 bases and J by 5 bases. CDR3: CASSRQGRNEKLFF. The CDR3 DNA reads TGCGCCAGCAGCCGACAGGGTAGGAATGAAAAACTGTTTTTT.